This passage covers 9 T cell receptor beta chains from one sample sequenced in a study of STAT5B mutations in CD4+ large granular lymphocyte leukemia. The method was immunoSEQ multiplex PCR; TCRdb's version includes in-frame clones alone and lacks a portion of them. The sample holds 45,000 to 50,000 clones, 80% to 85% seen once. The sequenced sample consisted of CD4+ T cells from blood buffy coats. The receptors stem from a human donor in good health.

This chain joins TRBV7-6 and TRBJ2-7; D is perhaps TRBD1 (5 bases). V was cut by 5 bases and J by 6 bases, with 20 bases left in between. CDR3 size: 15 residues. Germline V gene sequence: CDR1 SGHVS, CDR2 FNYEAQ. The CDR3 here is CASSAMPAGQAEQYF. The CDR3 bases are TGTGCCAGCAGCGCCATGCCCGCAGGGCAAGCCGAGCAGTACTTC.

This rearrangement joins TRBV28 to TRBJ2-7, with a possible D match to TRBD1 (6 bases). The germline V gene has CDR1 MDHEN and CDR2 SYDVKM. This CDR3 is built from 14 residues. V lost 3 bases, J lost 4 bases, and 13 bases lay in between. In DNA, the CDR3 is TGTGCCAGCAGTTTTTCCAGGGGCTTTTACGAGCAGTACTTC. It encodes CASSFSRGFYEQYF.

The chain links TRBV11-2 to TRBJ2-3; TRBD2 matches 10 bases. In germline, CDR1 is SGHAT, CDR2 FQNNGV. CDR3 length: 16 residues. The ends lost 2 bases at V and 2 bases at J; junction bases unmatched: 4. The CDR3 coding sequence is TGTGCCAGCAGCTTACTAGCGGGGGTTGACACAGATACGCAGTATTTT. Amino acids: CASSLLAGVDTDTQYF.

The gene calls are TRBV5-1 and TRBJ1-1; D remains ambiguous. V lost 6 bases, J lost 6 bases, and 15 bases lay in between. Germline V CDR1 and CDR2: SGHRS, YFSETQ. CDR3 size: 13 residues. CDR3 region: CASTQLGGAEAFF. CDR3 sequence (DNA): TGCGCCAGCACCCAGTTGGGTGGCGCTGAAGCTTTCTTT.

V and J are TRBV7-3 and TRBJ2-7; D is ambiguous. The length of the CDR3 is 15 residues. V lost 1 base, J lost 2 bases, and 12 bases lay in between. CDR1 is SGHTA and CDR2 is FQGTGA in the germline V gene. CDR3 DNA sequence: TGTGCCAGCAGCTTAAAGGTCGGGTTTCCCTACGAGCAGTACTTC. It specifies CASSLKVGFPYEQYF.

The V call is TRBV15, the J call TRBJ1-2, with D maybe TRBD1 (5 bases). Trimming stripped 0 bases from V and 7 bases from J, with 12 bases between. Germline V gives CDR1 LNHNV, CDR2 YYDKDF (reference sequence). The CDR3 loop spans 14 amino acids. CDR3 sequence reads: CATSRDGRGAGYTF. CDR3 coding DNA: TGTGCCACCAGCAGAGATGGGAGAGGGGCTGGCTACACCTTC.

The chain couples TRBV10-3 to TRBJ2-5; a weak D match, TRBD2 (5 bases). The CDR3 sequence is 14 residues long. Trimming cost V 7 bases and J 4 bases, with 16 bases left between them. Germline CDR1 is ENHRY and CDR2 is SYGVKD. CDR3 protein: CAIKGSGLVETQYF. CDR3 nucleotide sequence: TGTGCCATCAAAGGGAGCGGTTTGGTAGAGACCCAGTACTTC.

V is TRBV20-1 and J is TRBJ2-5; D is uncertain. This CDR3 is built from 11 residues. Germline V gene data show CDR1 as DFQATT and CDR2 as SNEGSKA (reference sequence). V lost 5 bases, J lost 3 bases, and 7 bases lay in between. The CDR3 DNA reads TGCAGTGCTCTCTCTAAAGAGACCCAGTACTTC. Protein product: CSALSKETQYF.

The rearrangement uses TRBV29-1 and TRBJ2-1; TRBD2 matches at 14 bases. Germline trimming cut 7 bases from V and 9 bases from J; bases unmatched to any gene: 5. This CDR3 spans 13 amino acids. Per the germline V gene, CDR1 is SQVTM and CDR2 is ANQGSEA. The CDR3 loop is CSGGLAGVGEQFF. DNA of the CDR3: TGCAGCGGGGGACTAGCGGGAGTCGGTGAGCAGTTCTTC.